Below, 12 T cell receptor beta chains from the same sample are listed, as sequenced in a study of blood T cell repertoires in COVID-19. Data came from immunoSEQ multiplex PCR; TCRdb stores just in-frame clones and leaves some out. The table shows about 270,000 clones, with under 90% occurring only once. Sequenced material: peripheral blood. The receptors come from a woman aged 18-29 years with acute or convalescent COVID-19.

The V and J genes are TRBV5-1 and TRBJ2-7; D is perhaps TRBD1 (6 bases). CDR1 is SGHRS, CDR2 YFSETQ, per germline. The CDR3 extends over 15 amino acids. Trimming stripped 0 bases from V and 3 bases from J, with 13 bases between. This CDR3 is CASSLGAGAIYEQYF. The CDR3 coding sequence is TGCGCCAGCAGCTTGGGGGCAGGGGCAATCTACGAGCAGTACTTC.

This clone showed up many times. The chain is built from TRBV27 and TRBJ2-1, with 7 bases aligning to TRBD2. This CDR3 spans 14 amino acids. Germline assignment: CDR1 MNHEY and CDR2 SMNVEV (reference sequence). J lost 2 bases, V lost 8 bases, and 6 bases had no gene match. CDR3 bases: TGTGCCAGCCGCAATAGCGGGCCCTACAATGAGCAGTTCTTC. It codes for CASRNSGPYNEQFF.

The chain joins TRBV7-2 to TRBJ2-5; D is unclear. V was shortened by 5 bases and J by 4 bases, with 5 bases between the two germline ends. From germline, CDR1 is SGHTA and CDR2 FQGNSA. CDR3 length equals 11 residues. The CDR3 reads CASSRGETQYF. The CDR3 region has the DNA TGTGCCAGCAGCCGAGGAGAGACCCAGTACTTC.

This clone was counted a single time. The V call is TRBV2, the J call TRBJ2-3; D is perhaps TRBD2 (6 bases). With 2 bases removed from V and 0 bases from J, the gap between germline ends came to 12 bases. Germline CDR1 SNHLY, CDR2 FYNNEI. This CDR3 spans 16 amino acids. CDR3 nucleotides: TGTGCCAGCAGTGAATTCTCTAGCGTGAGCACAGATACGCAGTATTTT. Translated, it gives CASSEFSSVSTDTQYF.

On this clone itself: Sequence at one end of the junction differs from germline and may be a read error. In DNA, the CDR3 is TGTGCCAGCAGCTTGGTCTCGGGTATGGCTTCCTTC. Encoded protein: CASSLVSGMASF. V usage is TRBV5-4 and J usage is TRBJ1-2; D is uncertain. The CDR3 is 12 residues long. Germline CDR1 and CDR2: SGHNT and YYREEE (reference sequence).

The chain carries TRBV29-1 and TRBJ2-1; 9 bases align to TRBD2. The V and J ends lost 3 bases and 3 bases, in that order; junction bases with no gene match: 6. The length of the CDR3 is 15 residues. The germline CDR1 and CDR2 sequences are SQVTM and ANQGSEA. CDR3 DNA sequence: TGCAGCGTTGACCGGCTAGCGGGACGCTACAATGAGCAGTTCTTC. Protein product: CSVDRLAGRYNEQFF.

This sequence joins TRBV28 and TRBJ2-5; 7 positions match TRBD1. There are 14 residues in the CDR3. J lost 0 bases, V lost 4 bases, and 2 bases had no gene match. Germline V gene data show CDR1 as MDHEN and CDR2 as SYDVKM. The CDR3 protein is CASSSGQYQETQYF. DNA for the CDR3: TGTGCCAGCAGTTCGGGACAGTACCAAGAGACCCAGTACTTC. Full variable domain (rest looked up from reference TRBV28 and TRBJ2-5): DVKVTQSSRYLVKRTGEKVFLECVQDMDHENMFWYRQDPGLGLRLIYFSYDVKMKEKGDIPEGYSVSREKKERFSLILESASTNQTSMYLCASSSGQYQETQYFGPGTRLLVL.

The V gene is TRBV7-2, the J gene TRBJ1-6; tentatively, D is TRBD1 (6 bases). The germline V and J ends were trimmed by 5 bases and 6 bases, with 14 bases remaining between them. Germline lookup yields CDR1 SGHTA and CDR2 FQGNSA. The CDR3 is 15 amino acids. CDR3 DNA sequence: TGTGCCAGCAGCCCCCAGGGGAAACTTAATTCACCCCTCCACTTT. It yields the protein CASSPQGKLNSPLHF. The variable domain in full, completed from reference TRBV7-2 and TRBJ1-6, reads GAGVSQSPSNKVTEKGKDVELRCDPISGHTALYWYRQSLGQGLEFLIYFQGNSAPDKSGLPSDRFSAERTGGSVSTLTIQRTQQEDSAVYLCASSPQGKLNSPLHFGNGTRLTVT.

The chain is built from TRBV6-5 and TRBJ2-7, with TRBD1 identical over 9 bases. The CDR3 sequence is 14 residues long. Germline V gene sequence: CDR1 MNHEY, CDR2 SVGAGI. J lost 5 bases, V lost 6 bases, and 8 bases had no gene match. The CDR3 loop reads CASSRTGERDEQYF. The CDR3 DNA follows: TGTGCCAGCAGCCGGACAGGGGAGAGGGACGAGCAGTACTTC.

This chain links TRBV5-1 with TRBJ1-2; 7 bases align to TRBD1. V lost 2 bases, J lost 2 bases, and 3 bases stayed unmatched. The CDR3 runs 14 residues. Germline assignment: CDR1 SGHRS and CDR2 YFSETQ. This CDR3 reads CASSLGTANYGYTF. Here the CDR3 DNA reads TGCGCCAGCAGCTTAGGGACAGCAAACTATGGCTACACCTTC.

V and J are TRBV10-1 and TRBJ1-1, with 7 bases matching TRBD1. The CDR3 runs to 14 residues. Germline CDR1 WNHNN, CDR2 SYGVQD (reference sequence). V shed 2 bases, J shed 1 base, and the junction held 1 base outside the gene matches. CDR3 coding DNA: TGCGCCAGCAGTGAGAAGGGGGCGAACACTGAAGCTTTCTTT. The encoded protein is CASSEKGANTEAFF.

The V and J genes are TRBV3-1 (or the pseudogene TRBV3-2) and TRBJ1-4; D remains ambiguous. The V gene's germline CDR1 is LGHDT and CDR2 YNNKEL (reference sequence). The CDR3 is 13 residues long. The V gene lost 0 bases and the J gene lost 8 bases, with 7 bases spanning the gap. CDR3 protein: CASSQEFREKLFF. DNA of the CDR3: TGTGCCAGCAGCCAAGAATTCAGGGAAAAACTGTTTTTT.